This TCR beta chain was observed in a study of T cells in Graves' hyperthyroidism and ophthalmopathy. About the study: It was at initial diagnosis, before any treatment, that peripheral blood was collected. Regarding the study as a whole: Clonotypes that were expanded in thyroid above 0.001 mostly appeared in blood too.

From RNA transcripts, TCR beta CDR3 regions were amplified. The HTBI primer set was used in a first-round RT-PCR of the TCR CDR3. From the multiplex PCR reads, TCRdb called clonotypes with MiXCR, one entry per CDR3 protein. The sample holds nearly 250,000 distinct CDR3 sequences; roughly a quarter are singletons and the top ten take about a third. This clonotype has at least ten counts. Its antigen is undetermined. Trimming took 3 bases from V and 3 from J, leaving 7 bases between them. The germline CDR1 and CDR2 sequences are SGHRS and YFSETQ. The CDR3 covers 12 residues. Ophthalmopathy patients had Clinical Activity Score at least 3, NOSPECS grade at least 4, duration under 3 months. Lactation, pregnancy, other autoimmune disease or uncontrolled infection excluded patients.

The sequencing input was blood. The TCR was taken from a middle-aged woman with Graves' ophthalmopathy. The rearrangement uses TRBV5-1 and TRBJ2-7; the D is unclear. In DNA form, the CDR3 reads TGCGCCAGCAGCTCGCGGAACTACGAGCAGTACTTC. It encodes CASSSRNYEQYF.